This T cell receptor beta chain was obtained from a study of blood T cell repertoires in COVID-19. Study-wide context: From T cells, B-cell-depleted T cells, or PBMCs came the material, which was cDNA or gDNA.

In the authors' methods: Nucleated cell counts were estimated from reference gene primer amplification. Assay: immunoSEQ multiplex PCR; the TCRdb copy retains only in-frame clones and omits some. V and J calls and clone size are as listed in that table; D and trimming were resolved from the DNA. The sample lists 85,000 or so clones, approximately 90% occurring once. Germline-derived CDR1 and CDR2 are KGHSH and LQKENI. V lost 4 bases and J lost 6, with 17 bases in between. The CDR3 loop spans 15 amino acids. The sample comprised peripheral blood. This chain links TRBV18 with TRBJ2-3; a weak D match, TRBD2 (8 bases). The source of this sequence is a man aged 45-65 years with active or convalescent COVID-19. The CDR3 coding sequence is TGTGCCAGCTCACGGGACAGCGGGAGTTGGGATACGCAGTATTTT. This encodes CASSRDSGSWDTQYF.